Listed here are 32 T cell receptor beta chains from one sample, sequenced in a study of blood T cells in healthy people across ages. Combining a sample-barcoded 5' primer with a J-beta primer mix, a second PCR ran for roughly 6 to 11 cycles. TCRdb fed the 5' RACE reads into MiXCR, producing one record per CDR3 protein. Counted here are 950,000 to 1,200,000 distinct CDR3 sequences, roughly two fifths occurring once; the ten biggest clones make up approximately 14%. The sequenced sample was blood. These receptors all come from a man younger than 30 in good health.

CDR3 in amino acids: CSARDFSGVNTEAFF. CDR3 in DNA: TGCAGTGCTAGAGATTTTTCAGGGGTGAACACTGAAGCTTTCTTT. The J gene is TRBJ1-1, the V gene TRBV20-1; the D gene is possibly TRBD1 (6 bases). Germline V gene sequence: CDR1 DFQATT, CDR2 SNEGSKA (reference sequence). Trimming stripped 0 bases from V and 0 bases from J, with 11 bases between. The length of the CDR3 is 15 residues.

The gene calls are TRBV20-1 and TRBJ1-6; TRBD1 is a possible D gene (6 bases). Trimming took off 0 bases at V and 7 bases at J, with 13 bases between the two ends. Germline lookup yields CDR1 DFQATT and CDR2 SNEGSKA (reference sequence). This CDR3 comprises 15 residues. CDR3 residues: CSARDTGPNNSPLHF. CDR3 nucleotide sequence: TGCAGTGCTAGAGATACAGGGCCTAACAATTCACCCCTCCACTTT.

This chain joins TRBV5-1 and TRBJ1-4; D uncertain. This CDR3 contains 14 residues. V dropped 3 bases and J dropped 5 bases, with 11 bases sitting between them. CDR1 is SGHRS, CDR2 YFSETQ, per germline. CDR3 coding DNA: TGCGCCAGCAGCTCAGCGGACCGCAATGAAAAACTGTTTTTT. This encodes CASSSADRNEKLFF.

This clonotype was detected a few times. This chain joins TRBV7-9 and TRBJ2-2; 8 nucleotides match TRBD1. J was trimmed by 4 bases and V by 5 bases; bases with no gene match: 15. CDR1 SEHNR and CDR2 FQNEAQ come from the germline V gene (reference sequence). This CDR3 has 18 amino acids. The CDR3 loop reads CASSPRQGLWSSTGELFF. The CDR3 DNA reads TGTGCCAGCAGCCCGAGACAGGGGCTTTGGTCAAGCACCGGGGAGCTGTTTTTT.

The chain joins TRBV4-3 to TRBJ1-2; D unclear. Germline loops: CDR1 LGHNA, CDR2 YSLEER. V was shortened by 0 bases and J by 3 bases, with 8 bases between the two germline ends. The CDR3 extends over 14 amino acids. CDR3 in amino acids: CASSQEDEYYGYTF. The CDR3 DNA reads TGCGCCAGCAGCCAAGAGGACGAATACTATGGCTACACCTTC.

The genes are TRBV29-1 and TRBJ2-1; TRBD1 or TRBD2 may be the D gene (7 bases each). In germline, CDR1 is SQVTM, CDR2 ANQGSEA. The CDR3 has 13 residues. CDR3 amino acids: CTAAQGGENEQFF. Here the CDR3 DNA reads TGCACCGCGGCGCAGGGGGGGGAGAATGAGCAGTTCTTC.

The chain carries TRBV7-8 and TRBJ1-2, with D perhaps TRBD1 (6 bases). Germline CDR1 SGHVS, CDR2 FQNEAQ. The length of the CDR3 is 12 residues. V was clipped by 6 bases and J by 10 bases, with 15 bases between them. In DNA, the CDR3 is TGTGCCAGCAGTTCGGTAGGGGGATTCTACACCTTC. This encodes CASSSVGGFYTF. Looking up the rest from reference TRBV7-8 and TRBJ1-2 gives the full variable domain: GAGVSQSPRYKVAKRGQDVALRCDPISGHVSLFWYQQALGQGPEFLTYFQNEAQLDKSGLPSDRFFAERPEGSVSTLKIQRTQQEDSAVYLCASSSVGGFYTFGSGTRLTVV.

The chain couples TRBV5-1 to TRBJ1-4; 11 bases match TRBD1. Per the germline V gene, CDR1 is SGHRS and CDR2 is YFSETQ. The CDR3 covers 15 residues. V lost 4 bases and J lost 8; bases outside the gene matches: 7. This chain's CDR3 is CASSPGTGGREKLFF. The CDR3 DNA sequence: TGCGCCAGCAGCCCTGGGACAGGGGGAAGGGAAAAACTGTTTTTT.

This clonotype was observed a handful of times. V is TRBV7-3 and J is TRBJ1-5; D is perhaps TRBD1 (5 bases). CDR3 size: 13 residues. CDR1 and CDR2 (germline): SGHTA, FQGTGA. V lost 5 bases and J lost 5, with 10 bases in between. The CDR3 region has the DNA TGTGCCAGCAGCGCAGGGAGGGATCAGCCCCAGCATTTT. Translating gives CASSAGRDQPQHF.

This clonotype was found once. J is TRBJ1-2 and V is TRBV7-2; D not certain. This CDR3 is 12 amino acids long. The germline CDR1 and CDR2 sequences are SGHTA and FQGNSA. The V gene lost 1 base and the J gene lost 10 bases, with 10 bases spanning the gap. CDR3 in DNA: TGTGCCAGCAGCTTAGGGCTGGGTCCCTACACCTTC. As protein: CASSLGLGPYTF.

This chain links TRBV6-6 with TRBJ1-2, with D possibly being TRBD1 (5 bases). The length of the CDR3 is 13 residues. V was clipped by 11 bases and J by 4 bases, with 17 bases between them. From germline, CDR1 is MNHNY and CDR2 SVGAGI (reference sequence). In DNA, the CDR3 is TGTGCCGGACTAGACGGGGGGACCTATGGCTACACCTTC. It yields the protein CAGLDGGTYGYTF.

Regarding this clonotype: One end of the junction is discordant with germline, which a read error may explain. V gene TRBV29-1 combines with J gene TRBJ1-2, with D unclear. Germline V CDR1 and CDR2: SQVTM, ANQGSEA. The CDR3 consists of 15 residues. CDR3 nucleotide sequence: TGCAGCGTGGAAGGAGGCGACCGCACCATCTATGGCTACACCTTC. Translated: CSVEGGDRTIYGYTF.

As DNA, the CDR3 is TGTGCCAGCAGCTTAGAGGAGCGGGGGCTCCGCACAGATACGCAGTATTTT. This sequence encodes CASSLEERGLRTDTQYF. This rearrangement joins TRBV11-2 to TRBJ2-3; 8 nucleotides line up with TRBD2. Germline assignment: CDR1 SGHAT and CDR2 FQNNGV. There are 17 residues in the CDR3. V lost 0 bases and J lost 1; bases outside the gene matches: 6.

The chain couples TRBV10-3 to TRBJ2-2, with TRBD1 matching 10 bases. The CDR3 runs 15 residues. Germline CDR1 reads ENHRY; CDR2 reads SYGVKD. The ends lost 6 bases at V and 1 base at J; junction bases unmatched: 2. The CDR3 coding sequence is TGTGCCATCAGCGGGACAGGGGAGAACACCGGGGAGCTGTTTTTT. Its protein product is CAISGTGENTGELFF.

The V and J genes are TRBV6-5 and TRBJ1-2; a weak D match, TRBD1 (6 bases). Deletions cut 0 bases from V and 0 bases from J, with 17 bases between. Per the germline V gene, CDR1 is MNHEY and CDR2 is SVGAGI. This CDR3 region has 18 residues. CDR3 loop: CASSYSMGGGSTNYGYTF. The CDR3 nucleotides are TGTGCCAGCAGTTACTCGATGGGAGGGGGGTCCACTAACTATGGCTACACCTTC.

V gene TRBV5-5 combines with J gene TRBJ1-1, with 8 bases matching TRBD1. The V and J ends lost 4 bases and 11 bases, in that order; junction bases with no gene match: 4. The CDR3 loop spans 11 amino acids. Germline assignment: CDR1 SGHKS and CDR2 YYEKEE (reference sequence). The CDR3 reads CASSRQGMAFF. CDR3 nucleotide sequence: TGTGCCAGCAGCCGACAGGGGATGGCTTTCTTT.

This rearrangement joins TRBV20-1 to TRBJ2-3; the D gene is possibly TRBD2 (6 bases). With 1 base removed from V and 2 bases from J, the gap between germline ends came to 10 bases. Germline V gene data show CDR1 as DFQATT and CDR2 as SNEGSKA (reference sequence). The CDR3 consists of 14 residues. CDR3: CSARGVDYTDTQYF. The CDR3 coding sequence is TGCAGTGCTAGAGGGGTGGACTACACAGATACGCAGTATTTT.

This clonotype was counted a few times. J is TRBJ2-7 and V is TRBV24-1; D possibly corresponds to TRBD1 (6 bases). V was cut by 5 bases and J by 4 bases, with 20 bases left in between. This CDR3 has 16 amino acids. The V gene's germline CDR1 is KGHDR and CDR2 SFDVKD. The CDR3 DNA reads as TGTGCCACCAGTGCAACTTCCGGGACACGTTTATACGAGCAGTACTTC. Translated, it gives CATSATSGTRLYEQYF.

The table lists this clonotype with many counts. The junction differs from germline at one of its ends, possibly a read error. The chain employs TRBV7-2 and TRBJ1-2; weak D call: TRBD1 (6 bases). The CDR3 is made up of 14 amino acids. CDR1 is SGHTA, CDR2 FQGNSA, per germline. The CDR3 coding sequence is TGTGCCAGCAGTTTAGCTCAGGGGAGCTATGGCTACACCTTC. Translated, it gives CASSLAQGSYGYTF.

This clonotype was counted many times. This chain links TRBV12-3 or TRBV12-4 with TRBJ2-1, with D perhaps TRBD1 (5 bases). Between the trimmed V and J ends, which lost 3 bases and 6 bases, there was a span of 15 bases. This CDR3 is 15 amino acids long. The CDR3: CASSFSQGTLNEQFF. The DNA for the CDR3 is TGTGCCAGCAGTTTTAGTCAGGGTACCCTCAATGAGCAGTTCTTC.

This clonotype was seen at least ten times. In nucleotides, the CDR3 is TGCAGTGCCGGACAGGGAGCTGGAAACACCATATATTTT. Protein: CSAGQGAGNTIYF. J is TRBJ1-3 and V is TRBV20-1; 8 positions match TRBD1. This CDR3 contains 13 residues. V shed 6 bases and J 2 bases; nucleotides not matched to a gene: 3. CDR1 DFQATT and CDR2 SNEGSKA come from the germline V gene (reference sequence).

To note about this clonotype: This may come from a read error, since a much larger clone is one base off. The rearrangement joins TRBV20-1 to TRBJ2-1; TRBD2 aligns across 7 bases. Germline assignment: CDR1 DFQATT and CDR2 SNEGSKA (reference sequence). The length of the CDR3 is 14 residues. Losses at the gene ends were 0 bases for V and 6 bases for J; bases not matched to a gene: 5. The CDR3 sequence: CSARDGLEGNEQFF. The CDR3 DNA sequence: TGCAGTGCTAGAGACGGACTAGAAGGCAATGAGCAGTTCTTC.

This clonotype appeared a few times. The V gene is TRBV7-9, the J gene TRBJ1-2; 9 nucleotides agree with TRBD1. The V gene end was trimmed by 1 base and the J gene end by 2 bases; junction bases not matched to a gene: 8. This CDR3 comprises 17 residues. Germline loops: CDR1 SEHNR, CDR2 FQNEAQ (reference sequence). The CDR3 protein is CASSLDGQGIVNYGYTF. In DNA, the CDR3 is TGTGCCAGCAGCTTAGACGGACAGGGGATAGTGAACTATGGCTACACCTTC.

This chain connects TRBV10-3 to TRBJ1-5; D unresolved. V lost 4 bases and J 3 bases, leaving 7 bases between the germline ends. Germline CDR1 ENHRY, CDR2 SYGVKD. The CDR3 consists of 13 residues. In DNA, the CDR3 is TGTGCCATCAGTGGGGCAGTCAATCAGCCCCAGCATTTT. It specifies CAISGAVNQPQHF.

This clonotype was observed a few times. The rearrangement uses TRBV20-1 and TRBJ1-1, with 7 bases matching TRBD1. Germline V gene data show CDR1 as DFQATT and CDR2 as SNEGSKA (reference sequence). Unmatched junction bases numbered 4, after V lost 1 base and J lost 2 bases. This CDR3 region has 14 residues. CDR3 nucleotide sequence: TGCAGTGCTAGAGCCGGGACAGTTAACACTGAAGCTTTCTTT. It yields the protein CSARAGTVNTEAFF.

This rearrangement joins TRBV9 to TRBJ1-4; the D gene is possibly TRBD1 (6 bases). V lost 0 bases, J lost 8 bases, and 11 bases lay in between. The CDR3 has 14 amino acids. Per the germline V gene, CDR1 is SGDLS and CDR2 is YYNGEE. CDR3 protein: CASSVAEQGEKLFF. The CDR3 nucleotides are TGTGCCAGCAGCGTAGCTGAACAGGGCGAAAAACTGTTTTTT.

In this sample, this clonotype turned up once. The chain combines TRBV7-2 with TRBJ2-7; D perhaps matches TRBD1 (5 bases). CDR1 is SGHTA, CDR2 FQGNSA, per germline. V lost 5 bases and J lost 6, with 17 bases in between. The CDR3 is 14 residues long. The CDR3 loop is CASSVTMGPLEQYF. The DNA for the CDR3 is TGTGCCAGCAGCGTGACCATGGGGCCTCTCGAGCAGTACTTC. The entire variable domain, with the rest obtained from reference TRBV7-2 and TRBJ2-7, is as follows: GAGVSQSPSNKVTEKGKDVELRCDPISGHTALYWYRQSLGQGLEFLIYFQGNSAPDKSGLPSDRFSAERTGGSVSTLTIQRTQQEDSAVYLCASSVTMGPLEQYFGPGTRLTVT.

Only a few counts were recorded for this clonotype. The V call is TRBV6-2 or TRBV6-3, the J call TRBJ2-5, with 8 positions matching TRBD1. With V trimmed by 2 bases and J by 7 bases, 9 bases remained unmatched. CDR3 length: 15 amino acids. Germline loops: CDR1 MNHEY, CDR2 SVGEGT. This chain's CDR3 is CASSYQPDRDATQYF. CDR3 in DNA: TGTGCCAGCAGTTACCAACCGGACAGGGACGCGACCCAGTACTTC.

The rearrangement joins TRBV4-3 to TRBJ1-4, with D hard to call. The CDR3 is 17 amino acids. The V gene lost 3 bases and the J gene lost 5 bases, with 19 bases spanning the gap. The V gene's germline CDR1 is LGHNA and CDR2 YSLEER. The CDR3 here is CASSHFQEAVSNEKLFF. CDR3 bases: TGCGCCAGCAGCCATTTCCAGGAGGCAGTATCCAATGAAAAACTGTTTTTT.

Only a few counts were recorded for this clonotype. This chain joins TRBV20-1 and TRBJ1-2, with TRBD1 matching over 7 bases. Germline CDR1 is DFQATT and CDR2 is SNEGSKA (reference sequence). With 0 bases clipped from V and 4 bases from J, the junction kept 8 bases outside the gene matches. The CDR3 totals 15 residues. CDR3 sequence reads: CSARERDREGYGYTF. CDR3 nucleotides: TGCAGTGCTAGAGAGCGAGACAGGGAAGGCTATGGCTACACCTTC.

V usage is TRBV7-2 and J usage is TRBJ1-6; D uncertain. Trimming cost V 5 bases and J 14 bases, with 19 bases left between them. CDR3 length: 14 residues. Germline loops: CDR1 SGHTA, CDR2 FQGNSA. CDR3 DNA: TGTGCCAGCAGCGCCCAAGACGGCGCTGGCACCCTCCACTTT. It translates to CASSAQDGAGTLHF.

This chain joins TRBV4-3 and TRBJ2-1; 14 bases match TRBD2. The junction had 9 bases not matched to a gene; V was cut back by 1 base and J by 10 bases. Germline V gene data show CDR1 as LGHNA and CDR2 as YSLEER. CDR3 length: 17 residues. This chain's CDR3 is CASSQGVTSGRAREQFF. The CDR3 region has the DNA TGCGCCAGCAGCCAAGGGGTGACTAGCGGGAGGGCAAGGGAGCAGTTCTTC.